Each of the 17 T cell receptor beta chains below was sequenced from the same sample in a study of blood T cell repertoires in COVID-19. Libraries were prepared by immunoSEQ multiplex PCR; TCRdb keeps only in-frame clonotypes and omits some of them. In the table there are around 100,000 clones, roughly 91% of which are singletons. The sequenced material came from peripheral blood. The receptors were sampled from a woman over 75 with acute or convalescent COVID-19.

Concerning this clone: One junction end disagrees with the germline gene, perhaps due to a read error. The sample carries other DNA sequences with the same CDR3. The rearrangement uses TRBV14 and TRBJ1-6; D not certain. Germline CDR1 is SGHDN and CDR2 is FVKESK. The CDR3 totals 13 residues. CDR3 residues: CASSLGLNSPLHF. CDR3 nucleotides: TGCGCCAGCAGCCTGGGCCTGAATTCACCCCTCCACTTT.

The chain carries TRBV13 and TRBJ1-1; D gene ambiguous. The CDR3 consists of 15 residues. The germline V gene encodes CDR1 PRHDT and CDR2 FYEKMQ (reference sequence). The V end was cut by 6 bases, the J end by 1 base, with 15 bases between. The CDR3 DNA is TGTGCCAGCAGTCTCGACACCTCGCGGAACACTGAAGCTTTCTTT. Translation gives CASSLDTSRNTEAFF.

The chain recombines TRBV20-1 with TRBJ1-2; 9 bases match TRBD1. The CDR3 spans 11 residues. J was trimmed by 7 bases and V by 3 bases; bases with no gene match: 0. In germline, CDR1 is DFQATT, CDR2 SNEGSKA (reference sequence). The CDR3 bases are TGCAGTGCTAGGACAGGGGGTGGCTACACCTTC. It specifies CSARTGGGYTF.

CDR3 coding DNA: TGTGCCAGCAGCTCCGGGCCCGGCGGGATGAACACTGAAGCTTTCTTT. Residues: CASSSGPGGMNTEAFF. The J gene is TRBJ1-1, the V gene TRBV5-6; D unresolved. The germline gives CDR1 SGHDT, CDR2 YYEEEE. The CDR3 totals 16 residues. V was cut by 3 bases and J by 0 bases, with 15 bases left in between.

The rearrangement uses TRBV5-1 and TRBJ2-3; 12 bases agree with TRBD2. Germline V gives CDR1 SGHRS, CDR2 YFSETQ. Trimming at V came to 0 bases and at J to 6 bases, leaving 8 bases not matched to a gene. The CDR3 is made up of 17 amino acids. The CDR3 protein is CASSLALAGGTRDTQYF. CDR3 in DNA: TGCGCCAGCAGCTTGGCTCTAGCGGGAGGGACCAGGGATACGCAGTATTTT.

The chain uses TRBV6-4 and TRBJ2-3; 8 bases line up with TRBD1. The CDR3 is 15 residues long. The J segment lost 1 base and the V segment lost 1 base, leaving 1 base of the junction unmatched. Germline values: CDR1 MRHNA, CDR2 SNTAGT. Here the CDR3 reads CASSDYRGGTDTQYF. In DNA, the CDR3 is TGTGCCAGCAGTGACTACAGGGGGGGCACAGATACGCAGTATTTT.

The chain couples TRBV19 to TRBJ2-6; TRBD1 matches at 7 bases. Trimming cost V 9 bases and J 0 bases; bases outside gene matches: 11. Germline loops: CDR1 LNHDA, CDR2 SQIVND (reference sequence). This CDR3 region has 17 residues. The CDR3 here is CASHRGLGDSGANVLTF. The DNA of the CDR3 is TGTGCCAGCCATAGGGGGCTGGGCGACTCTGGGGCCAACGTCCTGACTTTC. Filled out from reference TRBV19 and TRBJ2-6, the complete variable domain reads DGGITQSPKYLFRKEGQNVTLSCEQNLNHDAMYWYRQDPGQGLRLIYYSQIVNDFQKGDIAEGYSVSREKKESFPLTVTSAQKNPTAFYLCASHRGLGDSGANVLTFGAGSRLTVL.

The chain joins TRBV5-5 to TRBJ2-1; 9 bases align to TRBD1. Germline V gives CDR1 SGHKS, CDR2 YYEKEE (reference sequence). CDR3 length: 13 residues. Trimming took 4 bases from V and 9 from J; bases not matched to a gene: 5. The CDR3 sequence: CASSGPDRGEQFF. As DNA, the CDR3 is TGTGCCAGCAGCGGTCCGGACAGGGGTGAGCAGTTCTTC.

The V call is TRBV10-1, the J call TRBJ2-5; 7 nucleotides line up with TRBD2. This CDR3 comprises 15 residues. The germline V gene encodes CDR1 WNHNN and CDR2 SYGVQD (reference sequence). Trimming removed 6 bases from V and 5 bases from J; junction bases left unmatched: 12. CDR3 loop: CASSLGLGREETQYF. CDR3 coding DNA: TGCGCCAGCAGCCTTGGACTAGGGAGGGAGGAGACCCAGTACTTC.

The V gene is TRBV6-5, the J gene TRBJ1-2, with D possibly matching TRBD1 (6 bases). Germline assignment: CDR1 MNHEY and CDR2 SVGAGI. This CDR3 has 13 residues. Trimming removed 10 bases at V and 8 bases at J, with 20 bases between. CDR3 protein: CANGSQGNNGYTF. The CDR3 nucleotides read TGTGCCAACGGGTCACAGGGAAATAACGGCTACACCTTC.

This clone came up a few times. V gene TRBV12-3 or TRBV12-4 combines with J gene TRBJ2-1; no reliable D call. The V end lost 7 bases, the J end lost 9 bases, and 16 bases lay between the germline ends. The CDR3 is 13 residues long. This CDR3 reads CASNLDSTVEQFF. The CDR3 DNA follows: TGTGCCAGCAACCTCGACTCCACGGTTGAGCAGTTCTTC.

The rearrangement links TRBV14 to TRBJ2-7; possibly TRBD2 for D (6 bases). Germline V gene sequence: CDR1 SGHDN, CDR2 FVKESK. This CDR3 has 13 residues. Trimming shortened V by 2 bases and J by 6 bases, and 11 bases separated the two germline ends. The CDR3 is CASSQKTGSEQYF. CDR3 bases: TGTGCCAGCAGCCAAAAAACCGGGAGCGAGCAGTACTTC.

This rearrangement joins TRBV5-1 to TRBJ1-6, with a possible D match to TRBD1 (5 bases). V was shortened by 0 bases and J by 5 bases, with 6 bases between the two germline ends. The CDR3 is 14 amino acids. Germline CDR1 SGHRS, CDR2 YFSETQ. This chain's CDR3 is CASSLVGDNSPLHF. The DNA for the CDR3 is TGCGCCAGCAGCTTGGTAGGGGATAATTCACCCCTCCACTTT.

This chain uses TRBV19 with TRBJ2-1; perhaps TRBD2 as D (5 bases). The V end lost 3 bases, the J end lost 6 bases, and 12 bases lay between the germline ends. Germline V lookup: CDR1 LNHDA, CDR2 SQIVND (reference sequence). CDR3 length equals 14 residues. CDR3 DNA: TGTGCCAGTAGTATCAACCCGCTAGCCAATGAGCAGTTCTTC. Residues: CASSINPLANEQFF.

The rearrangement uses TRBV20-1 and TRBJ2-3, with 10 bases lining up with TRBD2. Germline CDR1 DFQATT, CDR2 SNEGSKA (reference sequence). The CDR3 extends over 15 amino acids. V trimming: 3 bases; J trimming: 5 bases; junction bases outside the gene matches: 8. CDR3 loop: CSASVLAGRGDTQYF. CDR3 sequence (DNA): TGCAGTGCTAGTGTACTAGCGGGGAGGGGAGATACGCAGTATTTT.

V and J are TRBV5-6 and TRBJ2-1; the D is unclear. The V and J ends lost 3 bases and 10 bases respectively, with 11 bases between them. Per the germline V gene, CDR1 is SGHDT and CDR2 is YYEEEE. This CDR3 contains 12 residues. CDR3 loop: CASSSSLREQFF. CDR3 sequence (DNA): TGTGCCAGCAGCTCCTCCCTTCGGGAGCAGTTCTTC.

The V and J genes are TRBV5-1 and TRBJ1-4; 8 positions agree with TRBD1. The CDR3 consists of 17 residues. V lost 5 bases to trimming and J lost 2 bases; unmatched junction nucleotides: 11. Germline CDR1 reads SGHRS; CDR2 reads YFSETQ. The CDR3 loop is CASSPAGGRGTNEKLFF. CDR3 DNA: TGCGCCAGCAGTCCGGCAGGGGGCAGAGGGACTAATGAAAAACTGTTTTTT.